Below, 25 T cell receptor beta chains from the same sample are listed, as sequenced in a study of radiation and T cells in renal cell carcinoma. The time point: blood 4 weeks post-SBRT, at nephrectomy. Treatment meaning: 15 Gy SBRT to primary tumor, nephrectomy 4 weeks later. TCRdb's table, derived via immunoSEQ multiplex PCR, lists solely in-frame clones and lacks some. The sample shows around 100,000 clones, 84% of them seen only once. The material was blood, obtained from a patient whose treatment included radiotherapy and nephrectomy. These receptors came from a man aged 55 to 69 with renal cell carcinoma.

This chain uses TRBV13 with TRBJ2-1, with a tentative D call TRBD2 (6 bases). The CDR3 loop spans 16 amino acids. CDR1 and CDR2 from the germline V gene are PRHDT and FYEKMQ (reference sequence). V gave up 0 bases and J gave up 9 bases, with 18 bases separating them. The CDR3 coding sequence is TGTGCCAGCAGCTTAGGTCCCGTCGGGGGACTGGGTGAGCAGTTCTTC. It is translated as CASSLGPVGGLGEQFF.

The chain couples TRBV5-1 to TRBJ2-1, with D possibly matching TRBD1 (5 bases). Trimming stripped 4 bases from V and 7 bases from J, with 12 bases between. The germline V gene has CDR1 SGHRS and CDR2 YFSETQ. CDR3 size: 13 residues. CDR3 coding DNA: TGCGCCAGCAGCCCGGACAAACTGAATGAGCAGTTCTTC. Translation: CASSPDKLNEQFF.

The rearrangement joins TRBV7-9 to TRBJ2-1; 12 nucleotides match TRBD2. The CDR3 contains 16 residues. J was trimmed by 6 bases and V by 4 bases; bases with no gene match: 7. Germline V CDR1 and CDR2: SEHNR, FQNEAQ (reference sequence). The CDR3 reads CASSSQRGLAGNEQFF. The DNA for the CDR3 is TGTGCCAGCAGCTCGCAGCGGGGACTAGCGGGCAATGAGCAGTTCTTC.

The chain recombines TRBV2 with TRBJ2-3; 7 nucleotides line up with TRBD2. The CDR3 has 15 residues. CDR1 and CDR2 (germline): SNHLY, FYNNEI. After removal of 2 bases from V and 7 bases from J, the junction contained 9 bases not matched to a gene. The CDR3 DNA sequence: TGTGCCAGCAGTGAATTGGGGGAGGGCCTGAATACGCAGTATTTT. It translates to CASSELGEGLNTQYF. Full variable domain (missing parts from reference TRBV2 and TRBJ2-3): EPEVTQTPSHQVTQMGQEVILRCVPISNHLYFYWYRQILGQKVEFLVSFYNNEISEKSEIFDDQFSVERPDGSNFTLKIRSTKLEDSAMYFCASSELGEGLNTQYFGPGTRLTVL.

V gene TRBV28 combines with J gene TRBJ2-2; D may be TRBD2 (5 bases). The CDR3 is 15 amino acids. Germline V CDR1 and CDR2: MDHEN, SYDVKM. V lost 8 bases to trimming and J lost 5 bases, with 18 bases between them. The chain's CDR3 is CASYAPTGKTGELFF. The CDR3 DNA sequence: TGTGCCAGCTACGCACCCACGGGAAAAACCGGGGAGCTGTTTTTT.

The J gene is TRBJ1-1, the V gene TRBV19; TRBD1 matches 9 bases. The CDR3 extends over 15 amino acids. Per germline, CDR1 LNHDA and CDR2 SQIVND (reference sequence). V was pared by 5 bases and J by 4 bases, with 8 bases of the junction left unmatched. This CDR3 is CASSSTGGWGTEAFF. The CDR3 nucleotides read TGTGCCAGTAGTTCTACAGGGGGCTGGGGCACTGAAGCTTTCTTT.

DNA of the CDR3: TGTGCCAGTAGTCGCAGGGGCCTCCACACAGATACGCAGTATTTT. Translation gives CASSRRGLHTDTQYF. The gene calls are TRBV19 and TRBJ2-3; possibly TRBD1 for D (6 bases). CDR1 LNHDA and CDR2 SQIVND come from the germline V gene (reference sequence). The CDR3 extends over 15 amino acids. The germline V and J ends were trimmed by 5 bases and 2 bases, with 14 bases remaining between them.

The V and J genes are TRBV10-1 and TRBJ2-7; a weak D match, TRBD1 (6 bases). CDR3 length equals 14 residues. Trimming removed 0 bases from V and 5 bases from J, with 11 bases in between. Germline CDR1 and CDR2: WNHNN and SYGVQD (reference sequence). The CDR3 nucleotides read TGCGCCAGCAGTGAGTCGAGTAGGGGGAACGAGCAGTACTTC. This translates into CASSESSRGNEQYF.

This clone was counted between two and nine times. The CDR3 is CASSEGQNYYEQYF. The CDR3 DNA is TGTGCCAGCAGTGAAGGACAGAACTACTACGAGCAGTACTTC. The chain has TRBV6-1 and TRBJ2-7; D is possibly TRBD1 (5 bases). The CDR3 totals 14 residues. With 1 base removed from V and 3 bases from J, the gap between germline ends came to 10 bases. CDR1 MNHNS and CDR2 SASEGT come from the germline V gene.

This sequence joins TRBV7-9 and TRBJ2-3, with D possibly being TRBD2 (6 bases). V was shortened by 4 bases and J by 2 bases, with 22 bases between the two germline ends. Germline V gives CDR1 SEHNR, CDR2 FQNEAQ (reference sequence). The CDR3 consists of 18 residues. The CDR3 loop is CASSWVMGGGGLTDTQYF. The CDR3 DNA reads as TGTGCCAGCAGCTGGGTTATGGGGGGAGGCGGACTCACAGATACGCAGTATTTT.

This clone has just one count. V is TRBV19 and J is TRBJ1-1; D might be TRBD1 (6 bases). V lost 5 bases to trimming and J lost 3 bases, with 16 bases between them. Looked up from germline, CDR1 is LNHDA and CDR2 is SQIVND (reference sequence). The CDR3 runs to 15 residues. In nucleotides, the CDR3 is TGTGCCAGTAGTGTACAGGGTGTGGGGGACACTGAAGCTTTCTTT. Protein sequence: CASSVQGVGDTEAFF.

This chain connects TRBV6-5 to TRBJ2-1; 9 bases line up with TRBD1. V lost 7 bases, J lost 7 bases, and 11 bases stayed unmatched. CDR3 length equals 15 residues. Germline V lookup: CDR1 MNHEY, CDR2 SVGAGI. CDR3 in DNA: TGTGCCAGCACCGAACGGACAGGGGTGGGGAATGAGCAGTTCTTC. It translates to CASTERTGVGNEQFF.

The chain employs TRBV7-2 and TRBJ2-1, with D maybe TRBD2 (5 bases). Germline V gives CDR1 SGHTA, CDR2 FQGNSA. The CDR3 length is 13 residues. The ends were cut back, 2 bases at V and 8 bases at J, with 10 bases in the middle. The CDR3 here is CASSLNGMDEQFF. CDR3 coding DNA: TGTGCCAGCAGCTTAAACGGGATGGATGAGCAGTTCTTC.

The genes are TRBV11-2 and TRBJ1-4; possible D gene TRBD1, 6 bases. V was clipped by 3 bases and J by 2 bases, with 13 bases between them. The CDR3 is made up of 16 amino acids. Germline lookup yields CDR1 SGHAT and CDR2 FQNNGV. The CDR3 bases are TGTGCCAGCAGCTTGAGGGGGGGGTTGACTAATGAAAAACTGTTTTTT. The encoded protein is CASSLRGGLTNEKLFF.

The genes are TRBV6-1 and TRBJ1-2, with D unclear. Germline lookup yields CDR1 MNHNS and CDR2 SASEGT. With 0 bases removed from V and 4 bases from J, the gap between germline ends came to 12 bases. The CDR3 contains 15 residues. The CDR3 spells CASSEAPAALYGYTF. Here the CDR3 DNA reads TGTGCCAGCAGTGAAGCGCCGGCAGCACTCTATGGCTACACCTTC.

V and J are TRBV7-9 and TRBJ2-7; D is uncertain. Germline assignment: CDR1 SEHNR and CDR2 FQNEAQ (reference sequence). Trimming took off 5 bases at V and 0 bases at J, with 14 bases between the two ends. The CDR3 consists of 15 residues. CDR3 DNA sequence: TGTGCCAGCAGCGGCCGCAGGCAAATCTCCTACGAGCAGTACTTC. It codes for CASSGRRQISYEQYF. The full variable domain, its missing parts supplied by reference TRBV7-9 and TRBJ2-7, is DTGVSQNPRHKITKRGQNVTFRCDPISEHNRLYWYRQTLGQGPEFLTYFQNEAQLEKSRLLSDRFSAERPKGSFSTLEIQRTEQGDSAMYLCASSGRRQISYEQYFGPGTRLTVT.

The chain carries TRBV6-5 and TRBJ2-5; D is unclear. There are 13 residues in the CDR3. V lost 0 bases and J lost 9, with 11 bases in between. Per germline, CDR1 MNHEY and CDR2 SVGAGI. The CDR3 sequence: CASSYSISASQYF. As DNA, the CDR3 is TGTGCCAGCAGTTACTCGATTTCAGCGTCCCAGTACTTC.

J is TRBJ2-5 and V is TRBV5-4, with TRBD2 matching over 10 bases. The V and J ends lost 5 bases and 5 bases, in that order; junction bases with no gene match: 9. The germline gives CDR1 SGHNT, CDR2 YYREEE (reference sequence). This CDR3 is built from 15 residues. The CDR3 spells CASRKKREGPETQYF. DNA for the CDR3: TGTGCCAGCAGGAAAAAGCGGGAGGGCCCCGAGACCCAGTACTTC.

This chain connects TRBV5-1 to TRBJ1-1; possibly TRBD1 for D (5 bases). Trimming took 6 bases from V and 0 from J, leaving 21 bases between them. Per germline, CDR1 SGHRS and CDR2 YFSETQ. CDR3 length: 17 residues. The CDR3 nucleotides are TGCGCCAGCACGCCCAGGCGAGGAGGGGCTTTGAACACTGAAGCTTTCTTT. It translates to CASTPRRGGALNTEAFF.

V is TRBV2 and J is TRBJ1-6, with 11 bases matching TRBD1. V lost 6 bases and J lost 5; bases outside the gene matches: 3. The V gene's germline CDR1 is SNHLY and CDR2 FYNNEI. The CDR3 consists of 15 residues. Here the CDR3 DNA reads TGTGCCAGCAGCGTGGGACAGGGGGATAATTCACCCCTCCACTTT. This encodes CASSVGQGDNSPLHF.

In its sample, this clone was seen a few times. V gene TRBV4-2 combines with J gene TRBJ1-3, with D possibly being TRBD1 (6 bases). V lost 2 bases and J lost 8, with 13 bases in between. Per germline, CDR1 LGHNA and CDR2 YNFKEQ. The CDR3 extends over 14 amino acids. The CDR3 region has the DNA TGTGCCAGCAGCCAACCGGGGGCAGAAGACACCATATATTTT. Its protein product is CASSQPGAEDTIYF.

The J gene is TRBJ2-7, the V gene TRBV7-9; 7 bases match TRBD1. Unmatched junction bases numbered 8, after V lost 5 bases and J lost 7 bases. The CDR3 loop spans 13 amino acids. In germline, CDR1 is SEHNR, CDR2 FQNEAQ (reference sequence). The CDR3 loop is CASSPGQFIEQYF. DNA of the CDR3: TGTGCCAGCAGCCCGGGACAGTTTATTGAGCAGTACTTC. The variable domain in full, completed from reference TRBV7-9 and TRBJ2-7, reads DTGVSQNPRHKITKRGQNVTFRCDPISEHNRLYWYRQTLGQGPEFLTYFQNEAQLEKSRLLSDRFSAERPKGSFSTLEIQRTEQGDSAMYLCASSPGQFIEQYFGPGTRLTVT.

V is TRBV11-2 and J is TRBJ2-7; TRBD2 might be the D (7 bases). The CDR3 consists of 14 residues. The germline CDR1 and CDR2 sequences are SGHAT and FQNNGV. The germline V and J ends were trimmed by 1 base and 6 bases, with 13 bases remaining between them. The CDR3 is CASSLGYREGEQYF. CDR3 nucleotides: TGTGCCAGCAGCTTAGGCTACAGGGAGGGCGAGCAGTACTTC.

This sequence joins TRBV30 and TRBJ1-5; 7 bases fit TRBD1. The trim removed 4 bases at V and 5 bases at J, leaving 8 bases unmatched. CDR1 GTSNPN and CDR2 SVGIG come from the germline V gene (reference sequence). The length of the CDR3 is 14 residues. For the CDR3, the DNA is TGTGCCTGGAAAGGGGCAGGGGGATATCAGCCCCAGCATTTT. Translation: CAWKGAGGYQPQHF.

This clone is categorized as medium-sized. The chain uses TRBV7-9 and TRBJ1-1; possible D gene TRBD1, 5 bases. Per germline, CDR1 SEHNR and CDR2 FQNEAQ (reference sequence). The CDR3 totals 12 residues. Between the trimmed V and J ends, which lost 6 bases and 4 bases, there was a span of 9 bases. CDR3 sequence (DNA): TGTGCCAGCAGGGGGCGAAGCACTGAAGCTTTCTTT. Its translation is CASRGRSTEAFF.